A single sample gave rise to the 20 T cell receptor beta chains below, sequenced in a study of blood T cell repertoires in COVID-19. Here immunoSEQ multiplex PCR was the method, and the copy in TCRdb shows in-frame clones only, minus some. In the table there are under 15,000 clones, roughly 85% of which are singletons. The sequenced sample was peripheral blood. The receptor set was obtained from a human donor in a cohort sampled during active COVID-19.

CDR3 region: CASNGQGNNEQFF. The DNA of the CDR3 is TGTGCCAGCAACGGGCAGGGAAACAATGAGCAGTTCTTC. The rearrangement joins TRBV5-8 to TRBJ2-1, with D possibly matching TRBD1 (5 bases). Per germline, CDR1 SGHTS and CDR2 YDEGEE. Trimming took off 6 bases at V and 5 bases at J, with 12 bases between the two ends. The CDR3 has 13 residues.

V and J are TRBV9 and TRBJ1-3, with 7 bases matching TRBD1. Looked up from germline, CDR1 is SGDLS and CDR2 is YYNGEE. The CDR3 extends over 16 amino acids. Germline trimming cut 4 bases from V and 3 bases from J; bases unmatched to any gene: 10. The CDR3 protein is CASSPGQQNRGNTIYF. CDR3 DNA sequence: TGTGCCAGCAGCCCGGGACAGCAAAATCGTGGAAACACCATATATTTT.

CDR3 coding DNA: TGTGCCAGCTCACCACTACCAGTTGGGAGCGAGCAGTACTTC. This translates into CASSPLPVGSEQYF. V and J are TRBV18 and TRBJ2-7, with D perhaps matching TRBD2 (5 bases). The germline CDR1 and CDR2 sequences are KGHSH and LQKENI. Trimming took 1 base from V and 6 from J, leaving 13 bases between them. The CDR3 spans 14 residues.

This clone came up once. The chain combines TRBV4-2 with TRBJ1-1, with a possible D match to TRBD1 (5 bases). Germline V CDR1 and CDR2: LGHNA, YNFKEQ. Trimming removed 0 bases from V and 9 bases from J, with 14 bases in between. The CDR3 is made up of 14 amino acids. The CDR3 reads CASSQDRNRQQAFF. As DNA, the CDR3 is TGTGCCAGCAGCCAAGACCGTAATAGACAGCAAGCTTTCTTT.

This clone was detected once. V gene TRBV6-5 combines with J gene TRBJ1-1, with 9 bases that match TRBD1. J gave up 6 bases and V 7 bases, and 6 bases lay outside the gene matches. Germline values: CDR1 MNHEY, CDR2 SVGAGI. This CDR3 region has 13 residues. CDR3 in DNA: TGTGCCAGCACTCGGACAGGGGTTGCTGAAGCTTTCTTT. This sequence encodes CASTRTGVAEAFF.

The chain employs TRBV7-2 and TRBJ2-7, with a possible D match to TRBD1 (6 bases). Germline V gene sequence: CDR1 SGHTA, CDR2 FQGNSA. There are 14 residues in the CDR3. Trimming shortened V by 0 bases and J by 6 bases, and 12 bases separated the two germline ends. This CDR3 is CASSLAQGPGEQYF. In DNA form, the CDR3 reads TGTGCCAGCAGCTTAGCCCAGGGGCCCGGCGAGCAGTACTTC.

The rearrangement uses TRBV6-5 and TRBJ2-7, with 8 bases fitting TRBD2. CDR3 size: 15 residues. V lost 1 base and J lost 3; bases outside the gene matches: 5. The germline gives CDR1 MNHEY, CDR2 SVGAGI. The CDR3 sequence: CASSYYPGLDYEQYF. In DNA, the CDR3 is TGTGCCAGCAGTTACTACCCGGGACTAGACTACGAGCAGTACTTC.

The V and J genes are TRBV18 and TRBJ2-3; D remains ambiguous. Trimming removed 4 bases at V and 3 bases at J, with 5 bases between. The CDR3 is 12 amino acids. Per the germline V gene, CDR1 is KGHSH and CDR2 is LQKENI. CDR3 nucleotides: TGTGCCAGCTCACGAGAGACAGATACGCAGTATTTT. It encodes CASSRETDTQYF.

CDR3 DNA sequence: TGTGCCACCAAGACAGGGTCCTACGAGCAGTACTTC. Protein product: CATKTGSYEQYF. J is TRBJ2-7 and V is TRBV2; 7 bases match TRBD1. Trimming cost V 10 bases and J 1 base; bases outside gene matches: 4. The CDR3 totals 12 residues. Germline assignment: CDR1 SNHLY and CDR2 FYNNEI.

The rearrangement joins TRBV4-1 to TRBJ2-7, with D perhaps TRBD2 (5 bases). Trimming pared 1 base from V and 3 bases from J, leaving 13 bases between. The CDR3 totals 15 residues. CDR1 is MGHRA, CDR2 YSYEKL, per germline. CDR3 in DNA: TGCGCCAGCAGCCAAGGGATCGGGAATGGCTACGAGCAGTACTTC. Residues: CASSQGIGNGYEQYF.

This clone was recorded once. V usage is TRBV5-1 and J usage is TRBJ1-2; 12 bases line up with TRBD1. The germline gives CDR1 SGHRS, CDR2 YFSETQ. With V trimmed by 5 bases and J by 2 bases, 10 bases remained unmatched. The length of the CDR3 is 17 residues. This CDR3 is CASSTGTGGGENYGYTF. The DNA of the CDR3 is TGCGCCAGCAGTACCGGGACAGGGGGCGGAGAAAACTATGGCTACACCTTC.

This clone was detected only once. The chain carries TRBV2 and TRBJ1-1; weak D call: TRBD1 (5 bases). The CDR3 sequence is 14 residues long. V dropped 5 bases and J dropped 4 bases, with 14 bases sitting between them. Germline CDR1 is SNHLY and CDR2 is FYNNEI. The CDR3, as DNA: TGTGCCAGCAGTACCAGGGTGGTGGGCACTGAAGCTTTCTTT. This sequence encodes CASSTRVVGTEAFF.

This rearrangement joins TRBV4-2 to TRBJ2-7; unclear D gene. The germline gives CDR1 LGHNA, CDR2 YNFKEQ. V was shortened by 0 bases and J by 6 bases, with 15 bases between the two germline ends. The CDR3 covers 15 residues. The CDR3 nucleotides are TGTGCCAGCAGCCAAGATAAAACGCAGGTTGGCGAGCAGTACTTC. It codes for CASSQDKTQVGEQYF.

This rearrangement joins TRBV9 to TRBJ2-7, with TRBD1 identical over 7 bases. V was clipped by 2 bases and J by 3 bases; unmatched bases: 8. The CDR3 sequence is 15 residues long. CDR1 and CDR2 from the germline V gene are SGDLS and YYNGEE. The CDR3 region has the DNA TGTGCCAGCAGCGTGGGGGACAGTCCTATCTACGAGCAGTACTTC. It codes for CASSVGDSPIYEQYF. The variable domain in full, with the rest retrieved from reference TRBV9 and TRBJ2-7, is DSGVTQTPKHLITATGQRVTLRCSPRSGDLSVYWYQQSLDQGLQFLIQYYNGEERAKGNILERFSAQQFPDLHSELNLSSLELGDSALYFCASSVGDSPIYEQYFGPGTRLTVT.

The chain combines TRBV6-6 with TRBJ1-5; D perhaps matches TRBD1 (5 bases). Trimming left V 8 bases short and J 0 bases short, with 11 bases between. This CDR3 spans 14 amino acids. Germline V gene data show CDR1 as MNHNY and CDR2 as SVGAGI (reference sequence). The CDR3 loop reads CASYPGGSNQPQHF. The CDR3, as DNA: TGTGCCAGCTACCCCGGGGGTAGCAATCAGCCCCAGCATTTT.

The chain employs TRBV7-3 and TRBJ2-1; 10 bases agree with TRBD2. This CDR3 is 15 amino acids long. The germline V gene encodes CDR1 SGHTA and CDR2 FQGTGA. V lost 4 bases to trimming and J lost 7 bases; unmatched junction nucleotides: 7. The CDR3 reads CASSSLGLAVNEQFF. CDR3 nucleotide sequence: TGTGCCAGCAGCTCCCTAGGACTAGCGGTTAATGAGCAGTTCTTC.

V and J are TRBV7-2 and TRBJ1-2; D unresolved. This CDR3 is 12 amino acids long. In germline, CDR1 is SGHTA, CDR2 FQGNSA. Trimming took off 1 base at V and 8 bases at J, with 8 bases between the two ends. CDR3: CASSLGGLGYTF. The CDR3 nucleotides read TGTGCCAGCAGCTTAGGAGGGTTAGGCTACACCTTC. Together with reference TRBV7-2 and TRBJ1-2, the CDR3 gives the full variable domain: GAGVSQSPSNKVTEKGKDVELRCDPISGHTALYWYRQSLGQGLEFLIYFQGNSAPDKSGLPSDRFSAERTGGSVSTLTIQRTQQEDSAVYLCASSLGGLGYTFGSGTRLTVV.

V and J are TRBV5-4 and TRBJ2-1; 12 nucleotides align to TRBD2. J gave up 2 bases and V 5 bases, and 14 bases lay outside the gene matches. Germline assignment: CDR1 SGHNT and CDR2 YYREEE (reference sequence). There are 19 residues in the CDR3. The CDR3 spells CASRVGLAGPNGAYNEQFF. CDR3 bases: TGTGCCAGCAGGGTAGGACTAGCGGGACCCAATGGGGCCTACAATGAGCAGTTCTTC.

This clone has a single count. This rearrangement joins TRBV7-6 to TRBJ2-1; 8 bases line up with TRBD2. Trimming at V came to 3 bases and at J to 7 bases, leaving 11 bases not matched to a gene. The CDR3 is 16 residues long. Germline assignment: CDR1 SGHVS and CDR2 FNYEAQ. The CDR3 protein is CASSFFGSSGRNEQFF. The CDR3 DNA reads as TGTGCCAGCAGCTTTTTTGGGTCTAGCGGGCGGAATGAGCAGTTCTTC.

V and J are TRBV6-6 and TRBJ2-6; 8 bases fit TRBD1. There are 15 residues in the CDR3. Germline V gene lookup returns CDR1 MNHNY and CDR2 SVGAGI (reference sequence). Trimming cost V 5 bases and J 0 bases; bases outside gene matches: 0. The CDR3 here is CASSTGGSGANVLTF. The CDR3, as DNA: TGTGCCAGCAGTACAGGGGGCTCTGGGGCCAACGTCCTGACTTTC.